This is a list of T cell receptor beta chains from one sample in a study of CD8 T cells in Susac syndrome. MiXCR, applied by TCRdb to the immunoSEQ multiplex PCR reads, yields one record per CDR3 protein. The data show 95,000 to 150,000 distinct CDR3 sequences, roughly 94% seen once. The sample was CD8+ T cells from PBMCs. Every receptor here comes from a human donor with Susac syndrome. Both conserved end residues are part of each CDR3. A D gene is named only where the DNA matches it firmly. A row's size may be missing; if present it is once, few, many or a size class.

.,.,TRBV6-2/TRBV6-3,TRBJ2-7,TGTGCCAGCACCCCTGGAGTTCCCGAGCAGTACTTC,CASTPGVPEQYF
.,.,TRBV20-1,TRBJ1-2,TGCAGTGCTAGAGACGGCGGAGACTATGGCTACACCTTC,CSARDGGDYGYTF
.,few,TRBV24-1,TRBJ1-2,TGTGCCATCGGGACCGACTCCATGGGCTACACCTTC,CAIGTDSMGYTF
TRBD1,.,TRBV2,TRBJ2-5,TGTGCCAGCAGCCACCGGCCTCCAGGGGGAGAGACCCAGTACTTC,CASSHRPPGGETQYF
.,.,TRBV21-1,TRBJ1-1,TGTGCCAGCAGCGACAGGAGAGGAAACACTGAAGCTTTCTTT,CASSDRRGNTEAFF
TRBD2,.,TRBV19,TRBJ2-7,TGTGCCAGTAGTATAATGGGAGGGAACGAGCAGTACTTC,CASSIMGGNEQYF
TRBD1,.,TRBV2,TRBJ1-6,TGTGCCAGCAGTGAGGGACAGACCTTCCCCCTCCACTTT,CASSEGQTFPLHF
.,.,TRBV29-1,TRBJ2-5,TGCAGCGTTGAAGATCTTGACAAGGAGACCCAGTACTTC,CSVEDLDKETQYF
TRBD1,.,TRBV30,TRBJ2-2,TGTGCCTGGAGTGAGGGACAGGGGGCGTCGGCCGGGGAGCTGTTTTTT,CAWSEGQGASAGELFF
.,.,TRBV20-1,TRBJ1-5,TGCAGTGCCCTCAAGAAGGCAGGGAGCAATCAGCCCCAGCATTTT,CSALKKAGSNQPQHF
TRBD2,.,TRBV20-1,TRBJ2-1,TGCAGTGCTAGAGATAGGGCTAGCGGCAATGAGCAGTTCTTC,CSARDRASGNEQFF
.,.,TRBV29-1,TRBJ2-1,TGCAGCGTTGAAGTTCTTGGGGATCGGGTGTTCTTC,CSVEVLGDRVFF
.,.,TRBV12-3/TRBV12-4,TRBJ1-2,TGTGCCAGCAGTTTAAACTATGGCTACACCTTC,CASSLNYGYTF
TRBD1,.,TRBV5-1,TRBJ2-7,TGCGCCAGCAGCAACCGACCGGGACAGGGGTACGAGCAGTACTTC,CASSNRPGQGYEQYF
TRBD1,.,TRBV20-1,TRBJ1-2,TGCAGTGCTAGAGCGGGACAGAGTAACTATGGCTACACCTTC,CSARAGQSNYGYTF
TRBD1,.,TRBV7-9,TRBJ1-1,TGTGCCAGCAGCTTACGGCGGGACAGGGGGAACACTGAAGCTTTCTTT,CASSLRRDRGNTEAFF
.,.,TRBV9,TRBJ1-2,TGTGCCAGCAGCGTAGTAGACGGTAACTATGGCTACACCTTC,CASSVVDGNYGYTF
.,.,TRBV6-4,TRBJ1-1,TGTGCCAGCAGTGACTACGGTTCTCGGCGGGCTTTCTTT,CASSDYGSRRAFF
TRBD1,.,TRBV4-3,TRBJ1-1,TGCGCCAGCAGCCAGGACCTCAGGGGGCGAAGTGACACTGAAGCTTTCTTT,CASSQDLRGRSDTEAFF
.,.,TRBV7-6,TRBJ2-5,TGTGCCAGCAGCTTAGAGATCCGCAGGGGAGAGACCCAGTACTTC,CASSLEIRRGETQYF
TRBD1,.,TRBV27,TRBJ2-7,TGTGCCAGCAGCACCGGGACAGGGAACGAGCAGTACTTC,CASSTGTGNEQYF
.,.,TRBV5-4,TRBJ2-2,TGTGCCAGCAGCTTAGACAGCGCGAACACCGGGGAGCTGTTTTTT,CASSLDSANTGELFF
.,.,TRBV10-3,TRBJ2-1,TGTGCCATCAGTCTCGGGGACGATGAGCAGTTCTTC,CAISLGDDEQFF
TRBD2,.,TRBV29-1,TRBJ2-1,TGCAGCGTTGTCGGGGGGGCCTTCAATGAGCAGTTCTTC,CSVVGGAFNEQFF
.,many,TRBV6-6,TRBJ2-1,TGTGCCAGCAGTTATGGCGTGGCGAACAATGAGCAGTTCTTC,CASSYGVANNEQFF
.,.,TRBV29-1,TRBJ1-2,TGCAGCGTTACCGACAGCCTAGACGGCGGCTACACCTTC,CSVTDSLDGGYTF
.,few,TRBV12-5,TRBJ1-5,TGTGCTAGTGGTTTGGATTCCGGGTTCAATCAGCCCCAGCATTTT,CASGLDSGFNQPQHF
TRBD2,.,TRBV15,TRBJ2-1,TGTGCCACCAGCCCGAGAGGGGCGGGGGGCTCCAATGAGCAGTTCTTC,CATSPRGAGGSNEQFF
.,.,TRBV24-1,TRBJ2-2,TGTGCCACCAGTGATTTCTACGGGACCGGGGAGCTGTTTTTT,CATSDFYGTGELFF
.,.,TRBV29-1,TRBJ1-2,TGCAGCGCCCGTAGGCCCGCGGACTATGGCTACACCTTC,CSARRPADYGYTF
TRBD1,.,TRBV4-2,TRBJ2-1,TGTGCCAGCAGCCAAGGCCCGGACAGGGGCAATGAGCAGTTCTTC,CASSQGPDRGNEQFF
TRBD1,.,TRBV25-1,TRBJ1-2,TGTGCCAGCAGTGAATATAGTACCGACAGGGGAGGAAGCTATGGCTACACCTTC,CASSEYSTDRGGSYGYTF
.,.,TRBV12-3/TRBV12-4,TRBJ2-3,TGTGCCAGCAGTTTGTGGCGCGATACGCAGTATTTT,CASSLWRDTQYF
.,.,TRBV14,TRBJ2-7,TGTGCCAGCGAGGGGACGGGGGAGGTGTACTTC,CASEGTGEVYF
.,.,TRBV3-1,TRBJ2-3,TGTGCCAGCAGCCAAGAGGTGACAGATACGCAGTATTTT,CASSQEVTDTQYF
.,.,TRBV20-1,TRBJ2-5,TGCAGTGCTAGAGGAAGGGGCGCGGGGGCCTATGAGACCCAGTACTTC,CSARGRGAGAYETQYF
TRBD2,.,TRBV5-6,TRBJ2-1,TGTGCCAGCAGCTTGGTAAGCAGCGGGGAAAATTATGAGCAGTTCTTC,CASSLVSSGENYEQFF
.,.,TRBV20-1,TRBJ1-2,TGCAGTGCTAGAGAAGGGACCAGGAACTATGGCTACACCTTC,CSAREGTRNYGYTF
.,.,TRBV5-1,TRBJ1-1,TGCGCCAGCAGCTTGGGCAGGGTGGGATCTGAAGCTTTCTTT,CASSLGRVGSEAFF
.,.,TRBV20-1,TRBJ1-5,TGCAGTGCCCCGCGGGGCCGGGGCAATCAGCCCCAGCATTTT,CSAPRGRGNQPQHF
.,.,TRBV7-9,TRBJ1-1,TGTGCCAGCAGCCCTCCGTGGGGGGAGGTTGAAGCTTTCTTT,CASSPPWGEVEAFF
TRBD2,.,TRBV4-2,TRBJ2-1,TGTGCCAGCAGCCAAGATTCGGGGACTAGCACGAATGAGCAGTTCTTC,CASSQDSGTSTNEQFF
.,.,TRBV12-3/TRBV12-4,TRBJ2-1,TGTGCCAGCAGTCCCTCTCCCCTCGGATCGGATGAGCAGTTCTTC,CASSPSPLGSDEQFF
TRBD2,.,TRBV25-1,TRBJ2-7,TGTGCCAGCAGTGAAAAAGCGGGGGGGCTCTACGAGCAGTACTTC,CASSEKAGGLYEQYF
.,.,TRBV13,TRBJ1-2,TGTGCCAGCAGTACATCAGGGACTGGCTACACCTTC,CASSTSGTGYTF